The 5 T cell receptor beta chains below come from one sample, sequenced in a study of PD-L1 blockade in urothelial cancer. Clones were read by immunoSEQ multiplex PCR, and TCRdb kept only the in-frame ones, dropping some. The sample consists of just over 20,000 clones, 90% of them appearing once. The sample here was PBMCs, taken around atezolizumab (anti-PD-L1) treatment. These receptors were obtained from a woman in her fifties or sixties with urothelial cancer.

V is TRBV27 and J is TRBJ2-1; 8 nucleotides match TRBD1. The CDR3 is 12 amino acids. After removal of 4 bases from V and 9 bases from J, the junction contained 2 bases not matched to a gene. Germline CDR1 reads MNHEY; CDR2 reads SMNVEV (reference sequence). The chain's CDR3 is CASSYTGGEQFF. CDR3 bases: TGTGCCAGCAGTTATACAGGGGGTGAGCAGTTCTTC.

The rearrangement links TRBV19 to TRBJ2-7; 9 bases fit TRBD2. This CDR3 contains 15 residues. V was pared by 8 bases and J by 2 bases, with 10 bases of the junction left unmatched. Germline values: CDR1 LNHDA, CDR2 SQIVND (reference sequence). The CDR3 region has the DNA TGTGCCAGTCAAGTTGGTCTAGCGGGGCCCTACGAGCAGTACTTC. It codes for CASQVGLAGPYEQYF.

The chain uses TRBV18 and TRBJ2-1, with 10 bases identical to TRBD2. Germline V gene sequence: CDR1 KGHSH, CDR2 LQKENI. The CDR3 contains 17 residues. V trimming: 1 base; J trimming: 4 bases; junction bases outside the gene matches: 7. The CDR3 is CASSPRRLAGVYNEQFF. The CDR3, as DNA: TGTGCCAGCTCACCACGTCGCCTAGCGGGAGTATACAATGAGCAGTTCTTC.

The V gene is TRBV10-3, the J gene TRBJ1-5; 7 nucleotides line up with TRBD1. The V and J ends lost 8 bases and 3 bases, in that order; junction bases with no gene match: 4. Per the germline V gene, CDR1 is ENHRY and CDR2 is SYGVKD. The CDR3 has 13 residues. CDR3 sequence: CAIGQELNQPQHF. CDR3 DNA: TGTGCCATCGGACAGGAACTCAATCAGCCCCAGCATTTT.

In its sample, this clone was seen once. In the same sample, other DNA sequences code for this CDR3. The rearrangement links TRBV28 to TRBJ1-5; 7 nucleotides agree with TRBD1. This CDR3 is built from 13 residues. V was pared by 3 bases and J by 4 bases, with 0 bases of the junction left unmatched. Per the germline V gene, CDR1 is MDHEN and CDR2 is SYDVKM. Written as DNA, the CDR3 is TGTGCCAGCAGTTTGACAGGGAATCAGCCCCAGCATTTT. Its translation: CASSLTGNQPQHF.